A selection of T cell receptor beta chains follows, all from one sample in a study of cytomegalovirus exposure and HLA in healthy donors. Sequencing used immunoSEQ multiplex PCR; TCRdb keeps in-frame clones, though not all of them. The table has about 130,000 clones, roughly three quarters seen once. Sequenced input: PBMCs. The receptor source for this set is a man aged 25 to 45 in good health and CMV-seropositive. Both conserved end residues are part of each CDR3.

CASRSVGDSPATNEKLFF,TRBV9,TRBJ1-4
CASRPSGTYEQYF,TRBV5-4,TRBJ2-7
CASSLVAGLAKNIQYF,TRBV28,TRBJ2-4
CASSNIGQGGYSNQPQHF,TRBV5-6,TRBJ1-5
CASAGKREVGKTQYF,TRBV6-5,TRBJ2-5
CASSGGVAGNNEQFF,TRBV10-1,TRBJ2-1
CASSLEGGFYGYTF,TRBV6-6,TRBJ1-2
CASSLDQFNEQFF,TRBV5-4,TRBJ2-1
CASSSPRGTVNYGYTF,TRBV5-1,TRBJ1-2
CASSLIFGTGGGYTF,TRBV7-2,TRBJ1-2
CSVEYTSRNTIYF,TRBV29-1,TRBJ1-3
CASSLQAGPLSEQFF,TRBV27,TRBJ2-1
CAISGVTGGTGNTIYF,TRBV10-3,TRBJ1-3
CASSLVGTRRGEGYTF,TRBV7-9,TRBJ1-2
CAWSAGRHSFGELFF,TRBV30,TRBJ2-2
CASSPPAGNTEAFF,TRBV19,TRBJ1-1
CASSSLTARETQYF,TRBV5-5,TRBJ2-5
CASSLGLGTNTEAFF,TRBV27,TRBJ1-1
CAWSVGRSYEQYF,TRBV30,TRBJ2-7
CASSPGLALTYEQYF,TRBV7-2,TRBJ2-7
CASSQTGEVTDTQYF,TRBV11-3,TRBJ2-3
CATFPPPGTGNTGELFF,TRBV5-4,TRBJ2-2
CASSRSDRANEQFF,TRBV4-2,TRBJ2-1
CASSLAGARDYNEQFF,TRBV7-2,TRBJ2-1
CASREGAGGNYGYTF,TRBV2,TRBJ1-2
CASSPPGQADYFRHTEAFF,TRBV18,TRBJ1-1
CASSSALSGNTIYF,TRBV28,TRBJ1-3
CASSPFTGGNTIYF,TRBV28,TRBJ1-3
CASSYFQGAVGYTF,TRBV6-5,TRBJ1-2
CASSRGASNTEAFF,TRBV11-1,TRBJ1-1
CASSEYAGGNQETQYF,TRBV2,TRBJ2-5
CASSFDMRRPQHF,TRBV27,TRBJ1-5
CASSPSSSRGAFF,TRBV7-2,TRBJ1-1
CSVVGLYNEQFF,TRBV29-1,TRBJ2-1
CASSLGQSPASVEQYF,TRBV7-9,TRBJ2-7
CASSLRGLLGTQYF,TRBV27,TRBJ2-5
CASSFPSSGNTIYF,TRBV13,TRBJ1-3
CASSFGGGLTDTQYF,TRBV28,TRBJ2-3
CASSPGWDSPNNEQFF,TRBV18,TRBJ2-1
CAISESDKLYNEQFF,TRBV10-3,TRBJ2-1
CASSLSGRVGTDTQYF,TRBV4-2,TRBJ2-3
CASSLPPGKKETQYF,TRBV27,TRBJ2-5
CASSQAPGLAGNYHYEQYF,TRBV4-2,TRBJ2-7
CASRGGLGTYEQYF,TRBV28,TRBJ2-7
CASSIEGGSLRVPPGANVLTF,TRBV19,TRBJ2-6
CSAPPSSEQFF,TRBV20-1,TRBJ2-1
CASSPGTGSYEQYF,TRBV7-3,TRBJ2-7
CASRRGRGGGSTRELFF,TRBV9,TRBJ2-2
CASSRHGGWGDEQFF,TRBV4-1,TRBJ2-1
CASSTTLGAEAFF,TRBV19,TRBJ1-1
CASATPGLAVQETQYF,TRBV23-1,TRBJ2-5
CASASAGGTEAFF,TRBV19,TRBJ1-1